The sequence of this T cell receptor beta chain was determined in a study of T cell repertoires in cytomegalovirus infection. At the level of the study: CMV epitopes, recently identified HLA-C-restricted and well-studied HLA-B-restricted, were used. Signatures in public TCR beta sequences pointed to both CMV infection and matching HLA type.

The CDR3 totals 12 residues. V was clipped by 7 bases and J by 4 bases; unmatched bases: 6. Germline values: CDR1 SQVTM, CDR2 ANQGSEA. Concerning this clonotype: The antigen is undetermined.

TCRdb recomputed calls from the reads with MiXCR, one row per CDR3 protein. Of approximately 100,000 distinct CDR3 sequences listed, about 30% are singletons. The sample here was CD8+ T cells from cultured PBMCs, taken from culture after CMV antigen stimulation. This receptor was obtained from a human donor in good health (CMV status not recorded). Some clones in this sample may be carry-over from other donors' samples. V is TRBV29-1 and J is TRBJ2-7; 8 bases are a match to TRBD1. The CDR3 DNA is TGCAGCGCCAGGGACAGGTGGTACGAGCAGTACTTC. This gives the protein CSARDRWYEQYF.